This T cell receptor beta chain was obtained from a study of T cell responses to AZD1222 COVID-19 vaccine. As for this clone: The antigen is undetermined.

The CDR3 runs to 14 residues. The V gene lost 0 bases and the J gene lost 0 bases, with 4 bases spanning the gap. In germline, CDR1 is MRHNA, CDR2 SNTAGT. Profiling relied on immunoSEQ multiplex PCR, and the TCRdb table lists in-frame clones only, not all of them. Of approximately 79,000 clones in the sample, 65% to 90% were seen once. General study points: In the spike-specific TCR repertoire, nearly half reportedly target unmutated variant regions. The study sampled repertoires only after the peak T cell response. Among the donors, most were white British and more were female, and clonal diversity was possibly underestimated. The study found vaccine-associated CD4 TCRs spanning spike, dominant at 160-218 and 743-854.

The V and J genes are TRBV6-4 and TRBJ2-3; no clear D. The source material was peripheral blood, sampled on day 0 of AZD1222 vaccination. The sequence derives from an adult in good health. CDR3 loop: CASSDSYSTDTQYF. The DNA for the CDR3 is TGTGCCAGCAGTGACTCGTACAGCACAGATACGCAGTATTTT.